This T cell receptor (beta chain) is drawn from a study of blood T cell repertoires in COVID-19. Study at large: Italy, Spain and the United States were the sources of the convalescent and acute COVID-19 samples. PBMCs, B-cell-depleted T cells, or T cells were the source of the cDNA or gDNA that made up the material.

The authors' processing: Researchers report that nucleated cell counts were estimated from reference gene primer amplification. Libraries were prepared by immunoSEQ multiplex PCR; TCRdb keeps only in-frame clonotypes and omits some of them. V and J calls and clone size are copied from that table; D and trimming were computed from the DNA. The sample consists of over 150,000 clones, 80% to 90% of them appearing once. V was cut by 2 bases and J by 6 bases, with 10 bases left in between. There are 13 residues in the CDR3. Germline CDR1 WSHSY, CDR2 SAAADI. The TCR comes from a woman aged 55-75 years who had recovered from COVID-19. Material: peripheral blood. V usage is TRBV10-2 and J usage is TRBJ1-2, with no clear D. CDR3 in amino acids: CASSEDRTNGYTF. As DNA, the CDR3 is TGCGCCAGCAGTGAGGACCGCACTAATGGCTACACCTTC.